These 17 T cell receptor beta chains share one sample of origin, sequenced in a study of CD4 T cells in relation to SARS-CoV-2 and coronaviruses. The antigens of these receptors remain unknown. The assay was immunoSEQ multiplex PCR, and TCRdb's table has in-frame clones only and misses some. The sample consists of about 26,000 clones, roughly 73% of them appearing once. The unexposed donors gave CD4+ T cells in about 2010-2019, prior to COVID-19. Isolation of CD4+ T cells took place after less than twelve days in culture. What was sequenced was CD4+ T cells from PBMCs, cultured in vitro. These receptors all come from a human donor in good health.

The CDR3 loop reads CASSQGVLGNTEAFF. The CDR3 coding sequence is TGTGCCAGCAGCCAAGGGGTCCTAGGGAACACTGAAGCTTTCTTT. The chain recombines TRBV3-1 (or the pseudogene TRBV3-2) with TRBJ1-1; no clear D. CDR1 is LGHDT and CDR2 is YNNKEL in the germline V gene (reference sequence). The length of the CDR3 is 15 residues. V lost 1 base and J lost 1, with 10 bases in between.

CDR3 nucleotides: TGTGCCAGCAGTGGGACAGGTACAGATACGCAGTATTTT. Protein sequence: CASSGTGTDTQYF. V gene TRBV12-3 or TRBV12-4 combines with J gene TRBJ2-3; 8 bases line up with TRBD1. The V gene end was trimmed by 5 bases and the J gene end by 3 bases; junction bases not matched to a gene: 1. The CDR3 spans 13 residues.

The CDR3 loop is CASSGGVYTEAFF. DNA of the CDR3: TGTGCCAGCAGTGGGGGGGTTTACACTGAAGCTTTCTTT. The V and J genes are TRBV2 and TRBJ1-1; TRBD1 is a possible D gene (5 bases). Germline V gene sequence: CDR1 SNHLY, CDR2 FYNNEI. This CDR3 has 13 residues. The germline V and J ends were trimmed by 4 bases and 3 bases, with 9 bases remaining between them.

The chain uses TRBV7-2 and TRBJ2-7; no definite D call. CDR3 size: 12 residues. V dropped 5 bases and J dropped 2 bases, with 7 bases sitting between them. Germline CDR1 is SGHTA and CDR2 is FQGNSA. The CDR3 sequence: CASSRPTYEQYF. In DNA, the CDR3 is TGTGCCAGCAGCCGCCCAACCTACGAGCAGTACTTC. The full variable domain, completed using reference TRBV7-2 and TRBJ2-7, is GAGVSQSPSNKVTEKGKDVELRCDPISGHTALYWYRQSLGQGLEFLIYFQGNSAPDKSGLPSDRFSAERTGGSVSTLTIQRTQQEDSAVYLCASSRPTYEQYFGPGTRLTVT.

The rearrangement joins TRBV21-1 to TRBJ2-2; TRBD2, the D gene given by the table, was not confirmed from the DNA. TRBV21-1 is shown as a pseudogene. This CDR3 is built from 18 residues. The DNA for the CDR3 is TGTGCCAGCAGCAAAAAGATGGGCGGGAAGAGGAGGGCCGGGGAGCTGTTTTTT. Translated, it gives CASSKKMGGKRRAGELFF.

This clone showed up just once. The chain joins TRBV30 to TRBJ2-7; D unclear. The CDR3 has 13 amino acids. Looked up from germline, CDR1 is GTSNPN and CDR2 is SVGIG (reference sequence). V was shortened by 1 base and J by 1 base, with 8 bases between the two germline ends. CDR3 bases: TGTGCCTGGAGTGCCTTCAGGTCCTACGAGCAGTACTTC. Translated, it gives CAWSAFRSYEQYF.

V and J are TRBV7-2 and TRBJ2-7, with D unresolved. The V end lost 7 bases, the J end lost 5 bases, and 24 bases lay between the germline ends. Germline CDR1 is SGHTA and CDR2 is FQGNSA. The CDR3 runs to 16 residues. The chain's CDR3 is CASTPEYRTPVHEQYF. DNA of the CDR3: TGTGCCAGCACCCCCGAATACCGCACCCCGGTTCACGAGCAGTACTTC.

The chain links TRBV12-3 or TRBV12-4 to TRBJ2-3; 7 bases agree with TRBD2. With V trimmed by 6 bases and J by 9 bases, 6 bases remained unmatched. The CDR3 runs 12 residues. The CDR3 DNA follows: TGTGCCAGCAGATCGGGAGGCGGAACGCAGTATTTT. Translating gives CASRSGGGTQYF.

In DNA form, the CDR3 reads TGTGCCAGCAGCCCGGGCGGGACAGGGCCCTACGAGCAGTACTTC. This codes for CASSPGGTGPYEQYF. The chain recombines TRBV5-4 with TRBJ2-7, with 9 bases that match TRBD1. This CDR3 spans 15 amino acids. After removal of 4 bases from V and 2 bases from J, the junction contained 7 bases not matched to a gene. The germline gives CDR1 SGHNT, CDR2 YYREEE (reference sequence).

V gene TRBV19 combines with J gene TRBJ1-5; possibly TRBD1 for D (6 bases). The CDR3 loop spans 14 amino acids. Germline V gene lookup returns CDR1 LNHDA and CDR2 SQIVND (reference sequence). The germline V and J ends were trimmed by 6 bases and 1 base, with 10 bases remaining between them. The chain's CDR3 is CASSEDRSNQPQHF. The DNA of the CDR3 is TGTGCCAGTAGCGAGGACAGAAGCAATCAGCCCCAGCATTTT.

The chain has TRBV5-4 and TRBJ2-5; D uncertain. There are 11 residues in the CDR3. The V end was cut by 2 bases, the J end by 7 bases, with 6 bases between. Looked up from germline, CDR1 is SGHNT and CDR2 is YYREEE (reference sequence). CDR3: CASSFFGTQYF. In nucleotides, the CDR3 is TGTGCCAGCAGCTTCTTCGGGACCCAGTACTTC.

The V gene is TRBV2, the J gene TRBJ1-1; D remains unclear. V shed 7 bases and J shed 1 base, with 10 bases lying between them. The CDR3 is 13 residues long. Germline V gene data show CDR1 as SNHLY and CDR2 as FYNNEI. The chain's CDR3 is CASTLEENTEAFF. CDR3 bases: TGTGCCAGCACCCTGGAGGAGAACACTGAAGCTTTCTTT.

The chain carries TRBV29-1 and TRBJ2-3; D ambiguous. The CDR3 has 11 residues. Deletions cut 8 bases from V and 3 bases from J, with 9 bases between. Germline V CDR1 and CDR2: SQVTM, ANQGSEA. DNA of the CDR3: TGCAGCACTATAGGGACAGATACGCAGTATTTT. The encoded protein is CSTIGTDTQYF.

V usage is TRBV5-1 and J usage is TRBJ2-7; D gene uncertain. Trimming shortened V by 0 bases and J by 6 bases, and 10 bases separated the two germline ends. The CDR3 runs to 13 residues. CDR1 and CDR2 (germline): SGHRS, YFSETQ. Here the CDR3 DNA reads TGCGCCAGCAGCTTGGTGCCGGGCGGCGAGCAGTACTTC. It yields the protein CASSLVPGGEQYF.

This clone was seen only a few times. The rearrangement links TRBV6-2 or TRBV6-3 to TRBJ1-5, with D uncertain. The CDR3 sequence is 12 residues long. CDR1 and CDR2 from the germline V gene are MNHEY and SVGEGT. V gave up 4 bases and J gave up 7 bases, with 8 bases separating them. CDR3 sequence reads: CASSLSQQPQHF. CDR3 in DNA: TGTGCCAGCAGTTTGTCTCAACAGCCCCAGCATTTT.

CDR3 nucleotides: TGTGCCAGCATTATGGAGCGATCATTCAATGAGCAGTTCTTC. This encodes CASIMERSFNEQFF. The rearrangement joins TRBV6-5 to TRBJ2-1; D ambiguous. Per germline, CDR1 MNHEY and CDR2 SVGAGI. V lost 7 bases and J 6 bases, leaving 16 bases between the germline ends. The CDR3 loop spans 14 amino acids.

This chain links TRBV5-1 with TRBJ1-4; 10 nucleotides align to TRBD1. CDR3 length equals 16 residues. Per germline, CDR1 SGHRS and CDR2 YFSETQ. V was clipped by 4 bases and J by 3 bases; unmatched bases: 6. The CDR3 here is CASSTGQGISNEKLFF. The CDR3 DNA reads TGCGCCAGCAGCACGGGACAGGGGATATCTAATGAAAAACTGTTTTTT. Combining the CDR3 with reference TRBV5-1 and TRBJ1-4 gives the whole variable domain KAGVTQTPRYLIKTRGQQVTLSCSPISGHRSVSWYQQTPGQGLQFLFEYFSETQRNKGNFPGRFSGRQFSNSRSEMNVSTLELGDSALYLCASSTGQGISNEKLFFGSGTQLSVL.